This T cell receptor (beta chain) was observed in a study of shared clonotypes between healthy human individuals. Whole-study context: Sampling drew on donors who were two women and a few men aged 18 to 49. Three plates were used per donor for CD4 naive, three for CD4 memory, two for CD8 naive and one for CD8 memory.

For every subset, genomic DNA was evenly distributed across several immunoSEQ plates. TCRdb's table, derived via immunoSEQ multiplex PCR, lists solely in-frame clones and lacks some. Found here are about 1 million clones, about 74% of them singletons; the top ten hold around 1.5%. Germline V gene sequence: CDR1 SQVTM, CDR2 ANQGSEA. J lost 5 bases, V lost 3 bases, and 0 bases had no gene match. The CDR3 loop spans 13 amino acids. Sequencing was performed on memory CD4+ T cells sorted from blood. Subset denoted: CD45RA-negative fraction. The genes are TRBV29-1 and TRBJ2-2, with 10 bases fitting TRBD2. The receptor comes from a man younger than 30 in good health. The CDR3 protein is CSVEGLATGELFF. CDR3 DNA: TGCAGCGTTGAGGGACTAGCGACCGGGGAGCTGTTTTTT.